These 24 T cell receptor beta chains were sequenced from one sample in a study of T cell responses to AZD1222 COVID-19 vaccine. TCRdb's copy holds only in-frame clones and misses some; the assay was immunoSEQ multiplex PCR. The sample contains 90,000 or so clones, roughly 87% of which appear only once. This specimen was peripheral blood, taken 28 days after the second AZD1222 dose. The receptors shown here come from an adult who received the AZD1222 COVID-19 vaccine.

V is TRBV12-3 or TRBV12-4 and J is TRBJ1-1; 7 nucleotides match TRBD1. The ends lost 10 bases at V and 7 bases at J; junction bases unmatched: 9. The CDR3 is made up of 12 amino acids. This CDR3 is CATSRGGREAFF. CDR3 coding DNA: TGTGCCACCTCCAGGGGGGGCCGTGAAGCTTTCTTT.

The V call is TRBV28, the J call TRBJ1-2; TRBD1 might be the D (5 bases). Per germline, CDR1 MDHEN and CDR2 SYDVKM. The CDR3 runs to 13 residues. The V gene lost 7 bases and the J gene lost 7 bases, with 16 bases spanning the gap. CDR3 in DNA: TGTGCCAGCACAACCACGGGGGGGATTGGCTACACCTTC. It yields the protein CASTTTGGIGYTF.

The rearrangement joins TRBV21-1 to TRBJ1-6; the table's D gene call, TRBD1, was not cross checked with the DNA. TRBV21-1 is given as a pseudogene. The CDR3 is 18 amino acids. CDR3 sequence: CASSTQPQGFPYNSPLHF. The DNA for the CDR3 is TGTGCCAGCAGCACTCAACCCCAGGGGTTTCCCTATAATTCACCCCTCCACTTT.

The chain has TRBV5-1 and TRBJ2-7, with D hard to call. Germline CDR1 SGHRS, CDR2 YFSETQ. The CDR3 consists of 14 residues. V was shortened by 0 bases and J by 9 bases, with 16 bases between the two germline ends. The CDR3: CASSLVLRQCGQYV. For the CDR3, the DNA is TGCGCCAGCAGCTTGGTTCTCAGGCAATGTGGGCAGTACGTC.

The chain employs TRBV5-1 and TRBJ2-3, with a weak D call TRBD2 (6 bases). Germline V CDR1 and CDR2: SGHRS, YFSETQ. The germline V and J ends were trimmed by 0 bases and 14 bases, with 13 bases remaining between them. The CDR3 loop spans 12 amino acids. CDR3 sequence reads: CASSLEAGLRYF. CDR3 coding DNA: TGCGCCAGCAGCTTGGAAGCGGGTTTAAGGTATTTT.

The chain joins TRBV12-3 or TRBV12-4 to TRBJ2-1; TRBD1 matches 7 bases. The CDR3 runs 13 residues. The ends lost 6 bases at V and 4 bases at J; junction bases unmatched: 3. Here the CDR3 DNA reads TGTGCCAGCAGCGAGGGGGCTTACAATGAGCAGTTCTTC. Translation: CASSEGAYNEQFF.

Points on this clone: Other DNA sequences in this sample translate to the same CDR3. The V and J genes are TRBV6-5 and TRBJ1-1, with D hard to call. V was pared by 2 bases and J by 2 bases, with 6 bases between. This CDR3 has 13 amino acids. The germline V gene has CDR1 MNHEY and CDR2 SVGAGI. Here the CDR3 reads CASSYALNTEAFF. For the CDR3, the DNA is TGTGCCAGCAGTTACGCACTCAACACTGAAGCTTTCTTT.

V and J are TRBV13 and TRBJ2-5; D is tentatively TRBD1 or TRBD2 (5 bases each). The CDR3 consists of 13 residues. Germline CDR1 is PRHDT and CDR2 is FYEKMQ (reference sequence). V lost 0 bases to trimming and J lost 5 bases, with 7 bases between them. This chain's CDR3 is CASSLGGTETQYF. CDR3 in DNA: TGTGCCAGCAGCTTAGGTGGGACGGAGACCCAGTACTTC.

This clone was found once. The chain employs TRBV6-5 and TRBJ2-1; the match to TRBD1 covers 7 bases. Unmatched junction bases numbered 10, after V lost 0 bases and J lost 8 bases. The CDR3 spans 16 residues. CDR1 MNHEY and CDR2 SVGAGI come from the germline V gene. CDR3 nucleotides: TGTGCCAGCAGTTACTCGGTGGGACAGATGGTCGATGAGCAGTTCTTC. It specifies CASSYSVGQMVDEQFF.

CDR3 in DNA: TGTGCCATCGGGGACGAGGGCAGCGCCGGGGAGCTGTTTTTT. The encoded protein is CAIGDEGSAGELFF. This chain connects TRBV2 to TRBJ2-2, with D perhaps given as TRBD1 or TRBD2 (5 bases each). Germline CDR1 and CDR2: SNHLY and FYNNEI. Between the trimmed V and J ends, which lost 10 bases and 6 bases, there was a span of 18 bases. This CDR3 has 14 residues.

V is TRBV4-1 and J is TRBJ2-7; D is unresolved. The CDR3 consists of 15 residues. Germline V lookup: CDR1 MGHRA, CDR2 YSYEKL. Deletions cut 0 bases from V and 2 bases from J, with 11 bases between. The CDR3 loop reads CASSQESLTAYEQYF. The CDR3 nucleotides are TGCGCCAGCAGCCAAGAATCATTAACTGCCTACGAGCAGTACTTC.

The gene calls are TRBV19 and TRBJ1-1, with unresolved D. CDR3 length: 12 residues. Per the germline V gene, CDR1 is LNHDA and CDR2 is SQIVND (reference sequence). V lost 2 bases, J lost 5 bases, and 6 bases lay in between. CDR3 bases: TGTGCCAGTAGTATACGCGATACTGAAGCTTTCTTT. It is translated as CASSIRDTEAFF.

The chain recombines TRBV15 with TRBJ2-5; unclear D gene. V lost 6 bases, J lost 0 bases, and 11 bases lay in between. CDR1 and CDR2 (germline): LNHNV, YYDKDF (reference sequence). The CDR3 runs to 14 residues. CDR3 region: CATSIDMYQETQYF. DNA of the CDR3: TGTGCCACCAGTATAGACATGTACCAAGAGACCCAGTACTTC.

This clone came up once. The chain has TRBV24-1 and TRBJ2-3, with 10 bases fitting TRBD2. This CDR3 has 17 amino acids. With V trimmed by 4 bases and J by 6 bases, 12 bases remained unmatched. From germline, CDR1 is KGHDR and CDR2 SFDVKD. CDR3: CATSDPRLAGVRDTQYF. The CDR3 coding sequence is TGTGCCACCAGTGACCCCCGTCTAGCGGGGGTTCGGGATACGCAGTATTTT.

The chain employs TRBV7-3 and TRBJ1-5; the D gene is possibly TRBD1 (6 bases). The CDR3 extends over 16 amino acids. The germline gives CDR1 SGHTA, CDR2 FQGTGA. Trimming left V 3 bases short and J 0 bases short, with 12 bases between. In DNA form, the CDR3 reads TGTGCCAGCAGCTTCCCACAGGGATATAGCAATCAGCCCCAGCATTTT. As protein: CASSFPQGYSNQPQHF.

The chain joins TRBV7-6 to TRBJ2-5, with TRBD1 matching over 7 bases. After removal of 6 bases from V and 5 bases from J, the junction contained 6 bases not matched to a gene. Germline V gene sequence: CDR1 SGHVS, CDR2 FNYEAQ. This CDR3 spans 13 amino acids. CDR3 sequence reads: CASRHTTGETQYF. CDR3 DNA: TGTGCCAGCAGGCACACGACAGGGGAGACCCAGTACTTC.

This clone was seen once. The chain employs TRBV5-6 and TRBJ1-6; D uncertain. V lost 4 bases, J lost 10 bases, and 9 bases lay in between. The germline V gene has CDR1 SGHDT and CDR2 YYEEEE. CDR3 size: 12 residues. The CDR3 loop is CASSVGNSPLHF. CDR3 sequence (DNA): TGTGCCAGCAGCGTAGGGAACTCACCCCTCCACTTT.

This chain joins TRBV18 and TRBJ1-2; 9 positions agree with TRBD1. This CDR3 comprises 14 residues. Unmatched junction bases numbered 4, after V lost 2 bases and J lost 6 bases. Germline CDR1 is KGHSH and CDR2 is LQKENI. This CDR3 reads CASSPGTGYDGYTF. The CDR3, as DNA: TGTGCCAGCTCACCAGGGACAGGGTACGATGGCTACACCTTC.

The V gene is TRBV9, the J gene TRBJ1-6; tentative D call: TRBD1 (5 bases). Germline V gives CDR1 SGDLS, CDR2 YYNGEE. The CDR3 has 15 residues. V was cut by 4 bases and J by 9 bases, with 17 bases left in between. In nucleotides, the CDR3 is TGTGCCAGCAGCCCCGGGGGGGGAGGTGGTTCACCCCTCCACTTT. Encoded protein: CASSPGGGGGSPLHF. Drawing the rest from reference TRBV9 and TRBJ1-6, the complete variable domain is DSGVTQTPKHLITATGQRVTLRCSPRSGDLSVYWYQQSLDQGLQFLIQYYNGEERAKGNILERFSAQQFPDLHSELNLSSLELGDSALYFCASSPGGGGGSPLHFGNGTRLTVT.

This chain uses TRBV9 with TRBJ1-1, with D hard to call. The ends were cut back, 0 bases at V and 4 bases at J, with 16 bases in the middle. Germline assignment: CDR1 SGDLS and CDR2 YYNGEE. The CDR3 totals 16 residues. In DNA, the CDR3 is TGTGCCAGCAGCGTAGAATCGGGTTGGTCCGGCACTGAAGCTTTCTTT. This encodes CASSVESGWSGTEAFF.

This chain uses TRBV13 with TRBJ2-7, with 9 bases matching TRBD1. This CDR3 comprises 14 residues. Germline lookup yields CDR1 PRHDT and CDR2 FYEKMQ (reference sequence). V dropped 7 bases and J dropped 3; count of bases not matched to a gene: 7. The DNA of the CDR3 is TGTGCCAGCACCGTCCGGGACAGGGTCTACGAGCAGTACGTC. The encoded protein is CASTVRDRVYEQYV.

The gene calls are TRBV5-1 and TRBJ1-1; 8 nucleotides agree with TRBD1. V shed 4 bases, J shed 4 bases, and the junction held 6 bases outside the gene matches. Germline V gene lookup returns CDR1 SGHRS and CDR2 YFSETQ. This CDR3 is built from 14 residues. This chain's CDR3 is CASSTGQGFTEAFF. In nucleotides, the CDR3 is TGCGCCAGCAGCACCGGACAGGGCTTCACTGAAGCTTTCTTT.

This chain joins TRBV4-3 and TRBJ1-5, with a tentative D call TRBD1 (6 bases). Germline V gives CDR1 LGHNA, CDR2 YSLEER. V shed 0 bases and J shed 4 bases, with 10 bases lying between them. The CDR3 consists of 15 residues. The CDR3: CASSQDSQGNQPQHF. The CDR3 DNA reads TGCGCCAGCAGCCAAGATTCACAGGGAAATCAGCCCCAGCATTTT.

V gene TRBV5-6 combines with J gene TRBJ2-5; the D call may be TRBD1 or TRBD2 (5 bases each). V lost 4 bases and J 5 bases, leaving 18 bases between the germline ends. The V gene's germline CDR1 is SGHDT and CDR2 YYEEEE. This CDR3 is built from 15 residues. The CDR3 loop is CASSPYWDPDETQYF. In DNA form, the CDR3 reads TGTGCCAGCAGCCCCTACTGGGACCCCGATGAGACCCAGTACTTC.